One sample yielded the 31 T cell receptor beta chains listed below, sequenced in a study of T cells in Graves' hyperthyroidism and ophthalmopathy. Amplification of TCR beta CDR3 regions used RNA as the template. An initial round of RT-PCR targeting the TCR CDR3 relied on the HTBI primer set. In TCRdb, the multiplex PCR reads were re-called with MiXCR into one record per CDR3 protein. The sample holds roughly 600,000 distinct CDR3 sequences, about 15% seen once. The sample taken for sequencing was blood. Source of these receptors: a woman aged 45-65 years with Graves' ophthalmopathy.

This clonotype was seen ten or more times. V and J are TRBV30 and TRBJ1-1; no firm D call. The CDR3 spans 11 residues. Per the germline V gene, CDR1 is GTSNPN and CDR2 is SVGIG (reference sequence). V was trimmed by 1 base and J by 8 bases, leaving 8 bases between them. The CDR3 region is CAWSARQEAFF. The CDR3 nucleotides are TGTGCCTGGAGTGCCCGCCAAGAAGCTTTCTTT.

This clonotype has more than one count but fewer than ten. V gene TRBV5-6 combines with J gene TRBJ2-4, with a tentative D call TRBD1 (5 bases). CDR1 is SGHDT, CDR2 YYEEEE, per germline. This CDR3 has 13 amino acids. Trimming cost V 4 bases and J 7 bases, with 12 bases left between them. The CDR3 region has the DNA TGTGCCAGCAGCCCCTTAGGGGTCAACATTCAGTACTTC. As protein: CASSPLGVNIQYF.

A word on this clonotype: One junction end does not reproduce the germline sequence, and a read error may be involved. This sequence joins TRBV6-2 or TRBV6-3 and TRBJ2-7; D might be TRBD1 or TRBD2, each matching 5 bases. Germline V gene sequence: CDR1 MNHEY, CDR2 SVGEGT. This CDR3 spans 15 amino acids. CDR3 in DNA: TGTGCCAGCAGTTACTGGGCAGGGAGCTCCCACGAGCAGTACTTC. Translated: CASSYWAGSSHEQYF.

CDR3 nucleotide sequence: TGTGCCAGCAGGACCCGAGGGTATAGCTATGGCTACACCTTC. Translation gives CASRTRGYSYGYTF. The chain is built from TRBV6-1 and TRBJ1-2; no definite D call. Trimming stripped 6 bases from V and 4 bases from J, with 15 bases between. This CDR3 is built from 14 residues. From germline, CDR1 is MNHNS and CDR2 SASEGT.

The V gene is TRBV28, the J gene TRBJ1-1; 7 bases map to TRBD1. The germline V gene has CDR1 MDHEN and CDR2 SYDVKM. V was clipped by 6 bases and J by 0 bases; unmatched bases: 10. The length of the CDR3 is 16 residues. CDR3 sequence (DNA): TGTGCCAGCAGCAAACAGGGGCCTCGAATGAACACTGAAGCTTTCTTT. This translates into CASSKQGPRMNTEAFF.

This clonotype came up a few times. The V call is TRBV6-5, the J call TRBJ2-1; 9 bases map to TRBD2. The length of the CDR3 is 18 residues. J gave up 5 bases and V 2 bases, and 13 bases lay outside the gene matches. Germline V gene lookup returns CDR1 MNHEY and CDR2 SVGAGI. The CDR3 bases are TGTGCCAGCAGTTACCCGTCGCGGGAGGGAGGTCTCCACAATGAGCAGTTCTTC. Amino acid sequence: CASSYPSREGGLHNEQFF.

There are many counts of this clonotype. The CDR3 nucleotides read TGTGCCAGCAGTGTCCGACGGATCTGGCCCCAGCATTTT. This codes for CASSVRRIWPQHF. This chain uses TRBV2 with TRBJ1-5; D unclear. The germline gives CDR1 SNHLY, CDR2 FYNNEI. This CDR3 comprises 13 residues. Trimming stripped 4 bases from V and 9 bases from J, with 13 bases between.

About this clonotype: Given a much more abundant clone one base away, this may be a read error. This chain connects TRBV11-2 to TRBJ2-4; 8 nucleotides align to TRBD2. Germline CDR1 and CDR2: SGHAT and FQNNGV. The CDR3 contains 14 residues. The CDR3 is CACSPPGGENIQYF. The CDR3 DNA sequence: TGTGCCTGCAGCCCTCCCGGGGGGGAAAACATTCAGTACTTC.

The sample holds many counts of this clonotype. The rearrangement joins TRBV6-2 or TRBV6-3 to TRBJ2-1; TRBD1 or TRBD2 may be the D gene (5 bases each). This CDR3 contains 13 residues. Trimming removed 2 bases from V and 6 bases from J, with 8 bases in between. CDR1 and CDR2 from the germline V gene are MNHEY and SVGEGT. The DNA of the CDR3 is TGTGCCAGCAGTTACGGGGGACCCAATGAGCAGTTCTTC. Amino acids: CASSYGGPNEQFF.

The sample holds many counts of this clonotype. This sequence joins TRBV20-1 and TRBJ2-7; 8 bases are a match to TRBD2. Germline V gene sequence: CDR1 DFQATT, CDR2 SNEGSKA (reference sequence). The CDR3 has 15 residues. The V segment lost 0 bases and the J segment 3 bases; nucleotides outside the gene matches: 7. The CDR3 protein is CSARDPRGLDYEQYF. DNA for the CDR3: TGCAGTGCTAGAGACCCTAGGGGACTAGACTACGAGCAGTACTTC.

V is TRBV27 and J is TRBJ1-6; D ambiguous. The CDR3 covers 16 residues. V lost 8 bases, J lost 0 bases, and 14 bases lay in between. Germline CDR1 and CDR2: MNHEY and SMNVEV (reference sequence). CDR3 protein: CASGVSSSSYNSPLHF. The CDR3 coding sequence is TGTGCCAGCGGCGTATCGAGTAGCTCCTATAATTCACCCCTCCACTTT.

This clonotype was observed many times. The gene calls are TRBV10-3 and TRBJ2-2; 10 bases line up with TRBD2. Trimming took 10 bases from V and 5 from J; bases not matched to a gene: 13. CDR1 and CDR2 (germline): ENHRY, SYGVKD. This CDR3 is built from 16 residues. CDR3 sequence reads: CATRGLAGVGTGELFF. The DNA for the CDR3 is TGTGCCACCAGGGGGCTAGCGGGAGTCGGAACCGGGGAGCTGTTTTTT.

There are many counts of this clonotype. The chain recombines TRBV20-1 with TRBJ1-5; D is unclear. The CDR3 extends over 15 amino acids. V was trimmed by 4 bases and J by 5 bases, leaving 18 bases between them. From germline, CDR1 is DFQATT and CDR2 SNEGSKA (reference sequence). In DNA form, the CDR3 reads TGCAGTGCTACCCAAAGAGGGCGGGTGGATCAGCCCCAGCATTTT. It specifies CSATQRGRVDQPQHF.

This clonotype was picked up a small number of times. The V and J genes are TRBV6-1 and TRBJ1-6; 12 bases agree with TRBD1. CDR1 is MNHNS and CDR2 is SASEGT in the germline V gene. V lost 7 bases and J lost 7; bases outside the gene matches: 14. The CDR3 sequence is 18 residues long. CDR3 in DNA: TGTGCCAGCATTGGGGGACAGGGGGCGATTATGGTGAATTCACCCCTCCACTTT. Its protein product is CASIGGQGAIMVNSPLHF.

The chain carries TRBV28 and TRBJ2-7; 10 bases line up with TRBD2. V lost 6 bases, J lost 4 bases, and 15 bases stayed unmatched. The CDR3 sequence is 17 residues long. Germline loops: CDR1 MDHEN, CDR2 SYDVKM. The CDR3 is CASRSDIQLAGKYEQYF. The CDR3, as DNA: TGTGCCAGCAGGTCGGATATCCAACTAGCGGGAAAATACGAGCAGTACTTC.

Many counts were recorded for this clonotype. V and J are TRBV5-6 and TRBJ2-3, with no clear D. CDR1 SGHDT and CDR2 YYEEEE come from the germline V gene. This CDR3 has 16 residues. V lost 0 bases and J 0 bases, leaving 11 bases between the germline ends. CDR3 coding DNA: TGTGCCAGCAGCTTGGTCCCCGGCAGCAGCACAGATACGCAGTATTTT. It yields the protein CASSLVPGSSTDTQYF.

This clonotype came up many times. The CDR3 spells CASRRLEPPYEQYF. DNA for the CDR3: TGTGCCAGCAGACGACTAGAACCTCCCTACGAGCAGTACTTC. The V and J genes are TRBV6-1 and TRBJ2-7, with D maybe TRBD2 (6 bases). Germline CDR1 MNHNS, CDR2 SASEGT. The CDR3 runs to 14 residues. V was shortened by 6 bases and J by 2 bases, with 14 bases between the two germline ends.

This clonotype was detected only a few times. The genes are TRBV29-1 and TRBJ2-5; a possible D gene is TRBD1 (5 bases). This CDR3 contains 16 residues. The germline V gene encodes CDR1 SQVTM and CDR2 ANQGSEA. V dropped 0 bases and J dropped 3 bases, with 17 bases sitting between them. CDR3 sequence (DNA): TGCAGCGTTGAAGATAAGGGCGGACAAAAAGAAGAGACCCAGTACTTC. It translates to CSVEDKGGQKEETQYF. Filled out from reference TRBV29-1 and TRBJ2-5, the complete variable domain reads SAVISQKPSRDICQRGTSLTIQCQVDSQVTMMFWYRQQPGQSLTLIATANQGSEATYESGFVIDKFPISRPNLTFSTLTVSNMSPEDSSIYLCSVEDKGGQKEETQYFGPGTRLLVL.

This sequence joins TRBV7-6 and TRBJ2-1, with 8 bases matching TRBD1. This CDR3 has 16 residues. V shed 1 base, J shed 4 bases, and the junction held 6 bases outside the gene matches. Germline V gives CDR1 SGHVS, CDR2 FNYEAQ. The CDR3 is CASSLGPRDRYNEQFF. DNA of the CDR3: TGTGCCAGCAGCTTAGGGCCGCGGGACAGGTACAATGAGCAGTTCTTC.

Note on this clonotype: Compared with germline, one end of the junction differs, possibly owing to a read error. The chain uses TRBV7-8 and TRBJ2-3, with D perhaps being TRBD1 or TRBD2 (6 bases each). The CDR3 loop spans 15 amino acids. Germline V gene data show CDR1 as SGHVS and CDR2 as FQNEAQ. The CDR3 sequence: CASSLPGLEGGTQYF. In DNA form, the CDR3 reads TGTGCCAGCAGCTTACCAGGACTGGAGGGGGGTACGCAATATTTT.

This clonotype was observed many times. V usage is TRBV20-1 and J usage is TRBJ1-1; no reliable D call. The CDR3 runs 11 residues. Trimming pared 6 bases from V and 1 base from J, leaving 6 bases between. Germline V CDR1 and CDR2: DFQATT, SNEGSKA (reference sequence). For the CDR3, the DNA is TGCAGTGCAGCAGGGAACACTGAAGCTTTCTTT. Translation gives CSAAGNTEAFF.

This clonotype was seen many times. The chain carries TRBV20-1 and TRBJ2-4; 10 bases are a match to TRBD2. This CDR3 comprises 15 residues. V gave up 4 bases and J gave up 0 bases; unmatched junction bases: 3. The germline V gene encodes CDR1 DFQATT and CDR2 SNEGSKA (reference sequence). The CDR3 region is CSAIAGGPAKNIQYF. DNA for the CDR3: TGCAGTGCTATAGCGGGGGGCCCAGCCAAAAACATTCAGTACTTC.

This chain connects TRBV7-9 to TRBJ1-5; a weak D match, TRBD1 (5 bases). CDR1 SEHNR and CDR2 FQNEAQ come from the germline V gene (reference sequence). Deletions cut 2 bases from V and 0 bases from J, with 17 bases between. The CDR3 totals 18 residues. CDR3 in DNA: TGTGCCAGCAGCTTAATAGACAGCTTGGACGATAGCAATCAGCCCCAGCATTTT. Translation: CASSLIDSLDDSNQPQHF.

This chain links TRBV7-3 with TRBJ2-7; 12 positions match TRBD1. In germline, CDR1 is SGHTA, CDR2 FQGTGA. CDR3 length: 17 residues. J was trimmed by 5 bases and V by 5 bases; bases with no gene match: 13. CDR3 sequence (DNA): TGTGCCAGCAGCAAGCAGGCACCCGGGACAGGGGGCGACGAGCAGTACTTC. Encoded protein: CASSKQAPGTGGDEQYF. The variable domain in full, completed from reference TRBV7-3 and TRBJ2-7, reads GAGVSQTPSNKVTEKGKYVELRCDPISGHTALYWYRQSLGQGPEFLIYFQGTGAADDSGLPNDRFFAVRPEGSVSTLKIQRTERGDSAVYLCASSKQAPGTGGDEQYFGPGTRLTVT.

This clonotype was detected many times. The chain has TRBV2 and TRBJ1-1; 9 bases line up with TRBD1. CDR3 length: 13 residues. V shed 7 bases and J 11 bases; nucleotides not matched to a gene: 11. CDR1 and CDR2 from the germline V gene are SNHLY and FYNNEI. CDR3 loop: CASNLDRGGGAFF. The CDR3 DNA reads as TGTGCCAGCAACTTGGACAGGGGCGGGGGGGCTTTCTTT. Based on the CDR3 plus reference TRBV2 and TRBJ1-1, the full variable domain is EPEVTQTPSHQVTQMGQEVILRCVPISNHLYFYWYRQILGQKVEFLVSFYNNEISEKSEIFDDQFSVERPDGSNFTLKIRSTKLEDSAMYFCASNLDRGGGAFFGQGTRLTVV.

This clonotype was counted only a few times. The rearrangement uses TRBV6-1 and TRBJ2-2, with TRBD2 matching over 10 bases. Trimming took 6 bases from V and 6 from J; bases not matched to a gene: 16. Germline loops: CDR1 MNHNS, CDR2 SASEGT. The CDR3 contains 18 residues. CDR3 sequence (DNA): TGTGCCAGCAGCAGGACTAGCGGTACTCAGTCTTCTTCCGGGGAGCTGTTTTTT. The encoded protein is CASSRTSGTQSSSGELFF.

This clonotype was observed a few times. The gene calls are TRBV14 and TRBJ2-3; D not resolved. The CDR3 has 14 amino acids. Germline V gene data show CDR1 as SGHDN and CDR2 as FVKESK. Between the trimmed V and J ends, which lost 5 bases and 2 bases, there was a span of 11 bases. The CDR3 nucleotides read TGTGCCAGCAGCTCCCTAGAGGCCACAGATACGCAGTATTTT. Residues: CASSSLEATDTQYF.

This clonotype was counted at least ten times. V and J are TRBV20-1 and TRBJ2-6; a possible D gene is TRBD2 (6 bases). The CDR3 consists of 15 residues. Trimming shortened V by 6 bases and J by 1 base, and 13 bases separated the two germline ends. From germline, CDR1 is DFQATT and CDR2 SNEGSKA (reference sequence). The CDR3 sequence is CSADSGVSGANVLTF. CDR3 nucleotide sequence: TGCAGTGCAGATTCGGGAGTATCTGGGGCCAACGTCCTGACTTTC.

The V and J genes are TRBV7-6 and TRBJ2-1; tentatively, D is TRBD1 (5 bases). V was cut by 5 bases and J by 7 bases, with 18 bases left in between. The CDR3 sequence is 15 residues long. CDR1 is SGHVS, CDR2 FNYEAQ, per germline. The chain's CDR3 is CASSPDDWGINEQFF. DNA for the CDR3: TGTGCCAGCAGCCCGGACGATTGGGGCATAAATGAGCAGTTCTTC.

This clonotype was found many times. CDR3 residues: CATSSPRYGYTF. Written as DNA, the CDR3 is TGTGCCACCAGTTCTCCCAGATATGGCTACACCTTC. The gene calls are TRBV24-1 and TRBJ1-2; D is unclear. Per germline, CDR1 KGHDR and CDR2 SFDVKD. The CDR3 runs 12 residues. V was shortened by 6 bases and J by 5 bases, with 9 bases between the two germline ends.

The sample holds many counts of this clonotype. The chain employs TRBV28 and TRBJ2-1; 11 bases match TRBD2. V shed 7 bases and J 4 bases; nucleotides not matched to a gene: 12. This CDR3 comprises 17 residues. Per germline, CDR1 MDHEN and CDR2 SYDVKM. In DNA, the CDR3 is TGTGCCAGCAAAGTTTCCGGGACTAGCGGACCTTACAATGAGCAGTTCTTC. This encodes CASKVSGTSGPYNEQFF.